This T cell receptor beta chain comes out of a study of beta chain features in type 1 diabetes (dated by TCRdb to the late 2010s). With respect to the entire study: Mean age, gender distribution, total cell number and subset yield did not differ between patients and healthy donors. A total of 85 million to 140 million sorted cells were examined across all samples, and a strong correlation was observed between cell number per subset and RNA yield. Regulatory and stem cell-like memory subsets were isolated from only 8 patients and roughly eight healthy donors, whereas naive and central memory subsets came from all 30 or so donors. In the study, recently diagnosed type 1 diabetes patients and matched healthy donors were compared on the TCRB repertoires of their sorted circulating CD4+ T cell subsets.

The High Capacity cDNA Reverse Transcription Kit was used to reverse transcribe all of the isolated RNA, meaning that expressed TCRB transcripts were what got sequenced. Deep immunoSEQ sequencing was performed on naive, central memory and regulatory T cell samples, with an average of around 3.4 million total reads per sample. After sorted cells were lysed in RLT buffer, RNA was extracted with DNase-treated RNeasy Micro or Mini kits, with the choice depending on cell number. Each cell subset was processed on its own to prevent cross-contamination, while patient and healthy donor samples were processed together. The immunoSEQ multiplex PCR was used to amplify TCRB sequences from cDNA, generating 87-bp fragments that spanned the CDR3 region. Sequencing of the amplicons was performed on the Illumina HiSeq platform. As for how the authors treated the data: Synthetic template baselines were used to correct PCR bias computationally, reads within Hamming distance 2 were collapsed together, and singletons that could not be merged were discarded. Reads were aligned against IMGT so that V, D and J genes, CDR3 length and insertions or deletions at six rearrangement sites could be assigned. Within each subset, clonotype counts were normalized to sorted cell number, and only after that were true diversity and Gini coefficients computed with the tcR R package. Repertoire sharing was quantified using the overlap coefficient calculated on TCRB nucleotide sequences. Out-of-frame TCRB sequences from naive cells were analyzed to stand in for the pre-selection repertoire. The table was pulled from immuneACCESS by TCRdb, which kept in-frame rearrangements only. Such tables lose some clones; where checked, under half of the loss comes from unresolved V genes, and the rest has no known cause. V, J and clone size reflect that table, while D and trimming were determined from the DNA. The sample contains 240,000 or so clones, roughly 20% of them found a single time. The top ten constitute around 0.028% of the sample.

From each donor, a single peripheral blood sample of roughly 0.11 L on average was drawn into heparinised tubes. Naive, central memory, regulatory and stem cell-like memory CD4+ T cells were sorted on a BD FACSAria II using a panel including CD45RO, CCR7, CD25, CD127, CD95 and CD27. Purity was above 95% for every sorted population. PBMCs were isolated right away by Lymphoprep density gradient centrifugation and were stained directly, without culture. To minimize batch effects, samples were stained and sorted in pairs, one healthy donor with one patient per experiment. The CDR3 spans 13 residues, from the cysteine through the phenylalanine. Left in the record is the CDR3 DNA by itself, 39 bases read in frame from the first base. Reading the germline V gene (reference sequence) gives CDR1 GTSNPN and CDR2 SVGIG. Trimmed from V: 3 bases; trimmed from J: 14 bases; junction bases lacking a gene match: 13.

Summary of the overall study and its limitations: Shorter templates might be favored by PCR, yet because patient and control samples were amplified and corrected together, any such skew would affect both groups equally. Because small numbers of individuals were included in the HLA sub-analyses, any influence of HLA type on TCRB rearrangement was left unresolved. Because cDNA rather than genomic DNA was sequenced, highly expressing activated cells could have been over-represented, although no difference in activation and CD3 levels was found between groups. In all four CD4+ subsets, TCRB CDR3 length was moderately but significantly shorter in type 1 diabetes patients. Fewer insertions and more nucleotide deletions at VDJ recombination sites were observed in patients with type 1 diabetes, implying thymic rearrangement abnormalities. Naive, central memory and regulatory TCRB repertoires appeared more similar among patients than among healthy donors.

With respect to this clone: It lacks a known antigen. No base quality information exists; no much larger clone differs at one position.

This receptor chain uses TRBV30 and TRBJ2-3; 8 bases in between match TRBD1. Sequencing input: naive CD4+ T cells from blood. Explained via the paper, the cell subset or site label denotes: true naive CD4+ T cells. The sequence was collected from a woman aged 40 to 55 with type 1 diabetes. The nucleotide sequence is given as TGTGCCTGGAGGACTGTTCTAGGACAGGGTCCGTATTTT. Its protein reads: CAWRTVLGQGPYF. This CDR3, with the reference TRBV30 and TRBJ2-3 proteins standing in past its ends, gives the full variable domain SQTIHQWPATLVQPVGSPLSLECTVEGTSNPNLYWYRQAAGRGLQLLFYSVGIGQISSEVPQNLSASRPQDRQFILSSKKLLLSDSGFYLCAWRTVLGQGPYFGPGTRLTVL.